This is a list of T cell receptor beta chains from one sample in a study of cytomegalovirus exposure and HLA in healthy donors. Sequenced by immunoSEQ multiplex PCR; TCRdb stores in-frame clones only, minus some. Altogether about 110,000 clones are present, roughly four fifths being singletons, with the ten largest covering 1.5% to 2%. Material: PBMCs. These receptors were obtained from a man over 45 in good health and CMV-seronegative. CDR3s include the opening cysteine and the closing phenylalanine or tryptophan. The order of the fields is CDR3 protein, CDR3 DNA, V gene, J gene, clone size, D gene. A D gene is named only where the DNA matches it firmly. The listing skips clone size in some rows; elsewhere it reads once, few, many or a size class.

CDR3: CASSLAASPGGPPQHF
DNA: TGTGCCAGCAGCTTGGCCGCCAGCCCAGGAGGTCCGCCCCAGCATTTT
V: TRBV5-5
J: TRBJ1-5
size: NA
D: NA

CDR3: CAWDGTGDSPLHF
DNA: TGTGCCTGGGACGGGACAGGGGACTCACCCCTCCACTTT
V: TRBV30
J: TRBJ1-6
size: NA
D: TRBD1

CDR3: CASSLEDRETQYF
DNA: TGTGCCAGCAGCTTAGAGGACAGGGAGACCCAGTACTTC
V: TRBV7-2
J: TRBJ2-5
size: NA
D: TRBD1

CDR3: CASRENRGGEQFF
DNA: TGTGCCAGCAGGGAGAACAGAGGAGGGGAGCAGTTCTTC
V: TRBV2
J: TRBJ2-1
size: once
D: NA

CDR3: CASSSLGGLQLDEQYF
DNA: TGTGCCAGCAGCTCCTTAGGAGGACTCCAATTGGACGAGCAGTACTTC
V: TRBV5-6
J: TRBJ2-7
size: NA
D: NA

CDR3: CASRDGASTEQFF
DNA: TGTGCCAGCAGAGACGGGGCATCCACCGAGCAGTTCTTC
V: TRBV6-4
J: TRBJ2-1
size: NA
D: NA

CDR3: CATRERASTDTQYF
DNA: TGTGCCACCCGGGAGAGGGCTAGCACAGATACGCAGTATTTT
V: TRBV19
J: TRBJ2-3
size: NA
D: NA

CDR3: CASTNPRGGPRNTDTQYF
DNA: TGCGCCAGCACCAACCCCCGCGGAGGCCCAAGAAACACAGATACGCAGTATTTT
V: TRBV5-1
J: TRBJ2-3
size: once
D: NA

CDR3: CASSLGGEETQYF
DNA: TGTGCCAGCAGCTTAGGGGGGGAAGAGACCCAGTACTTC
V: TRBV11-2
J: TRBJ2-5
size: NA
D: NA

CDR3: CASSPPGAETQYF
DNA: TGTGCCAGCAGCCCGCCAGGGGCGGAGACCCAGTACTTC
V: TRBV7-2
J: TRBJ2-5
size: NA
D: NA

CDR3: CASSTPGTSGGNEQFF
DNA: TGTGCCAGCAGCACCCCCGGGACTAGCGGGGGGAATGAGCAGTTCTTC
V: TRBV7-8
J: TRBJ2-1
size: NA
D: TRBD2

CDR3: CASSSWDRDGNTEAFF
DNA: TGTGCCAGTAGTTCCTGGGATCGGGATGGGAACACTGAAGCTTTCTTT
V: TRBV19
J: TRBJ1-1
size: NA
D: NA

CDR3: CASSAAGRDEKLFF
DNA: TGTGCCAGCAGCGCTGCGGGGAGGGATGAAAAACTGTTTTTT
V: TRBV9
J: TRBJ1-4
size: NA
D: NA

CDR3: CASSIGRGRGNQPQHF
DNA: TGTGCCAGTAGTATCGGCAGGGGGCGAGGCAATCAGCCCCAGCATTTT
V: TRBV19
J: TRBJ1-5
size: NA
D: TRBD1

CDR3: CAISEGERGETQYF
DNA: TGTGCCATCAGTGAGGGAGAAAGGGGTGAGACCCAGTACTTC
V: TRBV10-3
J: TRBJ2-5
size: NA
D: NA

CDR3: CASSYLSGLVGEQFF
DNA: TGTGCCAGCAGTTACTTGTCGGGACTAGTGGGTGAGCAGTTCTTC
V: TRBV6-5
J: TRBJ2-1
size: NA
D: TRBD2

CDR3: CASSFGGMNTEAFF
DNA: TGTGCCAGCAGCTTTGGGGGCATGAACACTGAAGCTTTCTTT
V: TRBV7-2
J: TRBJ1-1
size: NA
D: NA

CDR3: CAMGGGMTGELFF
DNA: TGTGCCATGGGCGGGGGAATGACCGGGGAGCTGTTTTTT
V: TRBV10-3
J: TRBJ2-2
size: NA
D: TRBD2

CDR3: CASSQEMSGSGRTQYF
DNA: TGTGCCAGCAGCCAAGAGATGAGCGGTTCTGGGCGGACCCAGTACTTC
V: TRBV14
J: TRBJ2-5
size: NA
D: NA

CDR3: CASSYSGTGQVETQYF
DNA: TGTGCCAGCAGTTACTCCGGGACAGGGCAGGTGGAGACCCAGTACTTC
V: TRBV6-5
J: TRBJ2-5
size: NA
D: TRBD1

CDR3: CATTEGGWNQPQHF
DNA: TGTGCCACCACCGAAGGGGGTTGGAATCAGCCCCAGCATTTT
V: TRBV15
J: TRBJ1-5
size: once
D: NA

CDR3: CASSLALPHSEKLFF
DNA: TGCGCCAGCAGCTTGGCCCTCCCTCACAGTGAAAAACTGTTTTTT
V: TRBV5-1
J: TRBJ1-4
size: few
D: NA

CDR3: CASSFRGNTEAFF
DNA: TGTGCCAGCAGCTTCAGGGGAAACACTGAAGCTTTCTTT
V: TRBV5-4
J: TRBJ1-1
size: NA
D: NA

CDR3: CASSGSGYEQFF
DNA: TGTGCCAGCAGCGGCTCAGGTTATGAGCAGTTCTTC
V: TRBV11-1
J: TRBJ2-1
size: NA
D: NA

CDR3: CSSSFSYEQFF
DNA: TGTTCCAGCAGCTTTTCATATGAGCAGTTCTTC
V: TRBV7-9
J: TRBJ2-1
size: NA
D: NA

CDR3: CASSQEFRQGKSWDTEAFF
DNA: TGTGCCAGCAGCCAAGAATTCAGGCAGGGGAAGAGTTGGGACACTGAAGCTTTCTTT
V: TRBV4-2
J: TRBJ1-1
size: NA
D: NA

CDR3: CASSLDSYGYTF
DNA: TGTGCCAGCAGTTTAGACAGCTATGGCTACACCTTC
V: TRBV6-6
J: TRBJ1-2
size: NA
D: NA

CDR3: CSAGNNEQFF
DNA: TGCAGCGCGGGAAACAATGAGCAGTTCTTC
V: TRBV29-1
J: TRBJ2-1
size: NA
D: NA

CDR3: CASSGLAGSNSYNEQFF
DNA: TGTGCCAGCAGCGGACTAGCGGGTTCCAACTCCTACAATGAGCAGTTCTTC
V: TRBV7-9
J: TRBJ2-1
size: once
D: TRBD2

CDR3: CASSPVGGYLGNTIYF
DNA: TGTGCCAGCAGCCCGGTTGGGGGCTATCTCGGAAACACCATATATTTT
V: TRBV11-2
J: TRBJ1-3
size: NA
D: NA

CDR3: CAIMAGTSTDTQYF
DNA: TGTGCCATCATGGCGGGAACTAGCACAGATACGCAGTATTTT
V: TRBV10-3
J: TRBJ2-3
size: NA
D: NA

CDR3: CASWENGLGEQFF
DNA: TGTGCCAGCTGGGAGAACGGGTTGGGTGAGCAGTTCTTC
V: TRBV28
J: TRBJ2-1
size: NA
D: NA

CDR3: CASSEATRQGGYTF
DNA: TGTGCCAGCTCAGAAGCAACAAGACAGGGGGGCTACACCTTC
V: TRBV18
J: TRBJ1-2
size: NA
D: TRBD1

CDR3: CASSVAGTGGNEQFF
DNA: TGTGCCAGCAGCGTAGCCGGGACAGGGGGAAATGAGCAGTTCTTC
V: TRBV11-3
J: TRBJ2-1
size: NA
D: TRBD1

CDR3: CASSQGGPPRNSPLHF
DNA: TGCGCCAGCAGCCAAGGTGGCCCTCCTAGGAATTCACCCCTCCACTTT
V: TRBV4-1
J: TRBJ1-6
size: NA
D: NA

CDR3: CASSEKTYGYTF
DNA: TGTGCCAGCAGTGAAAAGACATATGGCTACACCTTC
V: TRBV6-1
J: TRBJ1-2
size: NA
D: NA

CDR3: CASNLIRDRGSEQYF
DNA: TGTGCCAGCAACCTCATCCGGGACAGGGGGAGCGAGCAGTACTTC
V: TRBV2
J: TRBJ2-7
size: few
D: TRBD1

CDR3: CASSSGTGDNEQFF
DNA: TGCGCCAGCAGCTCCGGGACAGGGGACAATGAGCAGTTCTTC
V: TRBV5-1
J: TRBJ2-1
size: once
D: TRBD1

CDR3: CASSFSRLAGENTQYF
DNA: TGTGCCAGCAGCTTTAGTAGACTAGCGGGGGAGAATACGCAGTATTTT
V: TRBV7-2
J: TRBJ2-3
size: NA
D: TRBD2

CDR3: CASSPIGESGIKF
DNA: TGCGCCAGTAGCCCGATCGGGGAGTCAGGCATCAAATTT
V: TRBV19
J: TRBJ1-1
size: NA
D: NA

CDR3: CAISESTAFQRF
DNA: TGTGCCATCAGTGAGTCGACTGCCTTCCAGAGGTTT
V: TRBV10-3
J: TRBJ1-1
size: NA
D: NA

CDR3: CASSPGQIFSYEQYF
DNA: TGTGCCAGCAGCCCGGGACAGATTTTCTCCTACGAGCAGTACTTC
V: TRBV11-2
J: TRBJ2-7
size: NA
D: TRBD1

CDR3: CAISEQDWTGANEKLFF
DNA: TGCGCCATCAGTGAACAGGATTGGACAGGAGCTAATGAAAAACTGTTTTTT
V: TRBV10-3
J: TRBJ1-4
size: NA
D: TRBD1

CDR3: CASSLVQGARSPLHF
DNA: TGTGCCAGCAGCTTGGTTCAGGGGGCGCGTTCACCCCTCCACTTT
V: TRBV5-8
J: TRBJ1-6
size: NA
D: TRBD1

CDR3: CASSSLPGQGAGDTQYF
DNA: TGTGCCAGCTCATCGTTACCGGGACAGGGGGCAGGAGATACGCAGTATTTT
V: TRBV18
J: TRBJ2-3
size: NA
D: TRBD1

CDR3: CASSLVGEGTEAFF
DNA: TGCGCCAGCAGCTTGGTAGGGGAGGGCACTGAAGCTTTCTTT
V: TRBV5-1
J: TRBJ1-1
size: NA
D: NA

CDR3: CASSVHRVLGTDTQYF
DNA: TGTGCCAGCAGCGTTCACAGGGTGCTAGGAACAGATACGCAGTATTTT
V: TRBV9
J: TRBJ2-3
size: NA
D: NA

CDR3: CASSLGQNNEQFF
DNA: TGTGCCAGCAGCTTAGGACAGAACAATGAGCAGTTCTTC
V: TRBV7-6
J: TRBJ2-1
size: once
D: NA

CDR3: CASSQGTGANYGYTF
DNA: TGCGCCAGCAGCCAAGGGACAGGGGCGAACTATGGCTACACCTTC
V: TRBV4-1
J: TRBJ1-2
size: NA
D: TRBD1